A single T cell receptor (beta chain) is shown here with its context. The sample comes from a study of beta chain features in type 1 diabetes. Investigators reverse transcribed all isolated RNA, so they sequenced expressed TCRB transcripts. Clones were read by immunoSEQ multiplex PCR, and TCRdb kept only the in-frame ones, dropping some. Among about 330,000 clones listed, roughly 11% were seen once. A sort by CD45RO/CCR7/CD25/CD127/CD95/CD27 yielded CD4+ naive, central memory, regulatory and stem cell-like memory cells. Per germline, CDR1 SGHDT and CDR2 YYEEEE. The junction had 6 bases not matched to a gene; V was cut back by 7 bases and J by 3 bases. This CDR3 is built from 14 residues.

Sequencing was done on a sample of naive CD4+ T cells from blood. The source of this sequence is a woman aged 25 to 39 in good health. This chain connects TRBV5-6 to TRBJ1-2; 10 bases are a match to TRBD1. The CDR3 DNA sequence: TGTGCCAGCGGACGACAGGGGGCCGACTATGGCTACACCTTC. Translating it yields CASGRQGADYGYTF. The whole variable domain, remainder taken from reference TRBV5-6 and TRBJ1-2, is DAGVTQSPTHLIKTRGQQVTLRCSPKSGHDTVSWYQQALGQGPQFIFQYYEEEERQRGNFPDRFSGHQFPNYSSELNVNALLLGDSALYLCASGRQGADYGYTFGSGTRLTVV.